These T cell receptor beta chains were read from a single sample in a study of CD8+ T cells in alopecia areata. The data were produced by immunoSEQ multiplex PCR, yet TCRdb's version contains in-frame clones alone and is incomplete. The sample lists 64,000 or so clones, just over 45% occurring once. The starting material was CD8+ T cells sorted from blood, obtained at approximately week 36, from a patient treated with tofacitinib. The receptors stem from a human donor with alopecia areata. Both conserved end residues are part of each CDR3. A D gene is named only where the DNA matches it firmly. The size field is filled for only some rows; it gives once, few, many or a size class.

clone_size,v_call,d_call,j_call,cdr3_aa,cdr3_nt
-,TRBV10-3,TRBD2,TRBJ2-5,CAISEFVTSGRVQETQYF,TGTGCCATCAGTGAGTTTGTGACTAGCGGGAGAGTCCAAGAGACCCAGTACTTC
few,TRBV29-1,TRBD1,TRBJ2-1,CSVEGDRGLYEQFF,TGCAGCGTTGAAGGGGACAGGGGGCTGTATGAGCAGTTCTTC
-,TRBV30,TRBD1,TRBJ2-5,CAWTKTGGLETQYF,TGTGCCTGGACCAAGACAGGGGGCCTGGAGACCCAGTACTTC
-,TRBV7-9,TRBD1,TRBJ2-7,CASTGQPDEQYF,TGTGCCAGCACGGGACAGCCAGACGAGCAGTACTTC
once,TRBV27,-,TRBJ1-1,CASSPTWGVPEAFF,TGTGCCAGCAGTCCGACCTGGGGGGTACCTGAAGCTTTCTTT
few,TRBV5-4,-,TRBJ1-1,CASSFPGYTEAFF,TGTGCCAGCAGCTTCCCGGGATACACTGAAGCTTTCTTT
few,TRBV7-6,-,TRBJ2-1,CASSLAGRPYNEQFF,TGTGCCAGCAGCTTAGCGGGGAGGCCCTACAATGAGCAGTTCTTC
-,TRBV27,-,TRBJ2-7,CASSPTTSYEQYF,TGTGCCAGCAGTCCAACAACCTCCTACGAGCAGTACTTC
few,TRBV30,TRBD1,TRBJ1-1,CAWEQGLGTEAFF,TGTGCCTGGGAACAGGGGCTGGGCACTGAAGCTTTCTTT
-,TRBV9,TRBD2,TRBJ2-5,CASSVSGSPETQYF,TGTGCCAGCAGCGTAAGCGGGAGCCCAGAGACCCAGTACTTC
-,TRBV27,TRBD1,TRBJ2-7,CASIGQGGHEQYF,TGTGCCAGCATAGGACAGGGAGGCCACGAGCAGTACTTC
-,TRBV25-1,TRBD1,TRBJ2-1,CASSESDRGMYNEQFF,TGTGCCAGCAGTGAGTCGGACAGGGGGATGTACAATGAGCAGTTCTTC
-,TRBV7-2,TRBD1,TRBJ1-2,CASRTPSGTGWYGYTF,TGTGCCAGCAGAACGCCCTCCGGGACAGGGTGGTATGGCTACACCTTC
few,TRBV28,-,TRBJ2-7,CASTSGATQAYEQYF,TGTGCCAGCACCTCGGGGGCGACTCAGGCCTACGAGCAGTACTTC
few,TRBV7-8,TRBD2,TRBJ2-1,CASSSPEDGRGGNEQFF,TGTGCCAGCAGCTCCCCGGAGGACGGGAGGGGAGGCAATGAGCAGTTCTTC
once,TRBV29-1,TRBD2,TRBJ2-7,CSVAGGAGYEQYF,TGCAGCGTTGCGGGGGGGGCAGGCTACGAGCAGTACTTC
-,TRBV5-1,-,TRBJ1-2,CASSLEGSDYTF,TGCGCCAGCAGCTTGGAAGGGTCAGACTACACCTTC
few,TRBV6-4,TRBD2,TRBJ2-1,CASGGGGSYNEQFF,TGTGCCAGCGGCGGCGGGGGATCCTACAATGAGCAGTTCTTC
-,TRBV11-2,TRBD2,TRBJ2-3,CASSQGRDRTDTQYF,TGTGCCAGCAGTCAAGGGAGGGACCGCACAGATACGCAGTATTTT
-,TRBV2,TRBD2,TRBJ2-7,CASSNSGSTYEQYF,TGTGCCAGCAGTAATAGCGGGAGCACCTACGAGCAGTACTTC
once,TRBV15,TRBD1,TRBJ2-3,CATSFYRDRLSSTDTQYF,TGTGCCACCAGCTTTTACCGGGACAGGTTATCTAGCACAGATACGCAGTATTTT
-,TRBV27,-,TRBJ2-1,CASSLAGSSYNEQFF,TGTGCCAGCAGTTTAGCGGGGTCATCCTACAATGAGCAGTTCTTC
once,TRBV4-3,-,TRBJ1-2,CASSQDLTPGGFGYTF,TGCGCCAGCAGCCAAGATCTAACGCCAGGCGGGTTTGGCTACACCTTC
-,TRBV5-1,TRBD1,TRBJ2-7,CASSLARQGAYEQYF,TGCGCCAGCAGCTTGGCCAGGCAGGGGGCCTACGAGCAGTACTTC
few,TRBV29-1,TRBD2,TRBJ2-1,CSASAGGDEQFF,TGCAGCGCCTCCGCGGGGGGGGATGAGCAGTTCTTC
-,TRBV4-2,-,TRBJ2-2,CASSPNMGSGELFF,TGTGCCAGCAGCCCGAACATGGGTTCCGGGGAGCTGTTTTTT
few,TRBV11-2,TRBD2,TRBJ2-7,CASSWGLAYEQYF,TGTGCCAGCAGCTGGGGACTAGCCTACGAGCAGTACTTC
few,TRBV6-5,-,TRBJ2-1,CASSADPSSYNEQFF,TGTGCCAGCAGTGCAGACCCCAGCTCCTACAATGAGCAGTTCTTC
-,TRBV10-2,-,TRBJ1-1,CASSWQTNTEAFF,TGCGCCAGCAGTTGGCAGACGAACACTGAAGCTTTCTTT
-,TRBV7-9,-,TRBJ2-5,CARRAEQETQYF,TGTGCCAGAAGAGCAGAACAAGAGACCCAGTACTTC
-,TRBV7-2,TRBD2,TRBJ2-7,CASSPSSGLATYEQYF,TGTGCCAGCAGCCCATCTTCCGGACTAGCGACCTACGAGCAGTACTTC
-,TRBV15,-,TRBJ1-2,CATSRGWAGGTF,-
few,TRBV11-2,-,TRBJ2-7,CASSLSGGIVEQYF,TGTGCCAGCAGCTTATCGGGGGGCATTGTGGAGCAGTACTTC
few,TRBV13,-,TRBJ1-1,CASSHPTGNTEAFF,TGTGCCAGCAGCCATCCGACAGGGAACACTGAAGCTTTCTTT
-,TRBV27,TRBD1,TRBJ1-5,CASSPRGGQPQHF,TGTGCCAGCAGTCCCAGGGGGGGACAGCCCCAGCATTTT
few,TRBV30,-,TRBJ2-3,CAWSVGSTDTQYF,TGTGCCTGGAGTGTGGGGTCCACAGATACGCAGTATTTT
-,TRBV5-6,TRBD1,TRBJ1-1,CASSPIGTAEAFF,TGTGCCAGCAGCCCGATTGGGACAGCTGAAGCTTTCTTT
-,TRBV7-6,-,TRBJ1-1,CASSQRDSNTEAFF,TGTGCCAGCAGCCAACGGGACTCTAACACTGAAGCTTTCTTT
once,TRBV7-2,TRBD1,TRBJ1-1,CASSSGEGAWNTEAFF,TGTGCCAGCAGCTCTGGGGAGGGGGCCTGGAACACTGAAGCTTTCTTT
-,TRBV4-1,-,TRBJ2-1,CASSQVEWSSYNEQFF,TGCGCCAGCAGCCAAGTCGAGTGGAGCTCCTACAATGAGCAGTTCTTC
few,TRBV7-6,TRBD1,TRBJ2-2,CASSYRQGGDTGELFF,TGTGCCAGCAGTTACCGACAGGGCGGCGACACCGGGGAGCTGTTTTTT
-,TRBV7-9,TRBD2,TRBJ2-5,CASSPPSGRAQETQYF,TGTGCCAGCAGCCCCCCTAGCGGGAGGGCGCAAGAGACCCAGTACTTC
-,TRBV7-3,TRBD1,TRBJ2-5,CASSSTGGAGETQYF,TGTGCCAGCAGTTCTACAGGGGGCGCCGGTGAGACCCAGTACTTC
few,TRBV29-1,-,TRBJ1-2,CSVREGSDGYTF,TGCAGCGTTCGCGAGGGCAGTGATGGCTACACCTTC
-,TRBV29-1,-,TRBJ1-1,CSVRFAGTEAFF,TGCAGCGTTAGATTCGCGGGCACTGAAGCTTTCTTT
-,TRBV6-5,TRBD1,TRBJ2-7,CASSPGTGVAYEQYF,TGTGCCAGCAGTCCCGGGACAGGGGTCGCCTACGAGCAGTACTTC
many,TRBV7-3,-,TRBJ2-3,CASSLASGLDTQYF,TGTGCCAGCAGCTTAGCCAGCGGGCTTGATACGCAGTATTTT
-,TRBV9,-,TRBJ2-7,CASSGPPGGYEQYF,TGTGCCAGCAGCGGACCACCCGGAGGGTACGAGCAGTACTTC
few,TRBV6-5,-,TRBJ1-2,CASSHRDQLVGYTF,TGTGCCAGCAGCCACAGGGATCAGCTTGTTGGTTACACCTTC
-,TRBV7-8,-,TRBJ1-1,CASRSREFYLEAFF,TGTGCCAGCAGAAGCAGGGAATTCTATCTCGAAGCTTTCTTT
few,TRBV7-9,-,TRBJ2-7,CASSLGRVDEQYF,TGTGCCAGCAGCTTAGGCAGGGTGGACGAGCAGTACTTC
-,TRBV7-9,-,TRBJ1-2,CAPGRWNGYTF,TGTGCCCCGGGACGGTGGAATGGCTACACCTTC
-,TRBV29-1,-,TRBJ1-5,CSATDSFYSNQPQHF,TGCAGCGCTACGGACTCCTTTTATAGCAATCAGCCCCAGCATTTT
-,TRBV13,-,TRBJ2-1,CASSGSLNEQFF,TGTGCCAGCAGCGGGTCCCTTAATGAGCAGTTCTTC
-,TRBV7-9,-,TRBJ2-7,CASSLAGRVYEQYF,TGTGCCAGCAGCTTAGCCGGCAGGGTCTACGAGCAGTACTTC
-,TRBV7-2,-,TRBJ2-3,CASSLVELDTQYF,TGTGCCAGCAGCTTAGTAGAGTTAGATACGCAGTATTTT
once,TRBV6-6,-,TRBJ2-7,CASSQRGFYEQYF,TGTGCCAGCAGTCAAAGGGGCTTCTACGAGCAGTACTTC
-,TRBV4-1,TRBD1,TRBJ2-1,CASSPEDRLNNNEQFF,TGCGCCAGCAGCCCAGAGGACAGGCTAAACAACAATGAGCAGTTCTTC
-,TRBV4-1,-,TRBJ1-1,CASSQVLGAVNTEAFF,TGCGCCAGCAGCCAAGTTCTCGGAGCGGTGAACACTGAAGCTTTCTTT
-,TRBV6-1,TRBD2,TRBJ2-3,CASSAFILAGVADTQYF,TGTGCCAGCAGTGCCTTTATACTAGCGGGAGTAGCAGATACGCAGTATTTT